The text below deals with one T cell receptor (beta chain). The antigen is not known. This record belongs to a study of cytomegalovirus exposure and HLA in healthy donors. In the study overall: The Caucasian-associated ancestry cluster held 65% to 85% of roughly 370 genotyped donors.

This CDR3 region has 14 residues. CDR1 is SGHRS, CDR2 YFSETQ, per germline. The J segment lost 5 bases and the V segment lost 3 bases, leaving 4 bases of the junction unmatched. The study's findings and limits: Researchers had no immune exposure information except CMV serostatus available.

The PCR used 60 Vbeta and 13 Jbeta primers. Sequencing was performed with immunoSEQ multiplex PCR; in TCRdb, only in-frame clones are kept and a portion is missing. The sample carries more than 150,000 clones, around four fifths recorded once. Sample: PBMCs. The chain recombines TRBV5-1 with TRBJ2-1; 8 nucleotides match TRBD1. This receptor was obtained from a man between 18 and 29 years old in good health and CMV-seronegative. Here the CDR3 reads CASSSETGDNEQFF. As DNA, the CDR3 is TGCGCCAGCAGCTCCGAGACAGGGGACAATGAGCAGTTCTTC. Looking up the rest from reference TRBV5-1 and TRBJ2-1 gives the full variable domain: KAGVTQTPRYLIKTRGQQVTLSCSPISGHRSVSWYQQTPGQGLQFLFEYFSETQRNKGNFPGRFSGRQFSNSRSEMNVSTLELGDSALYLCASSSETGDNEQFFGPGTRLTVL.